This T cell receptor beta chain appears in the sequencing data of a study of T-cell reconstitution after alpha-beta-depleted transplantation in children. Unique molecular identifiers were incorporated during preparation of the TCRbeta library. One entry per CDR3 protein results from TCRdb running MiXCR on the PCR reads. The sample holds about 360,000 distinct CDR3 sequences, roughly 15% seen once. The trim removed 3 bases at V and 5 bases at J, leaving 9 bases unmatched. CDR3 length: 15 amino acids. In germline, CDR1 is MDHEN, CDR2 SYDVKM. This clonotype has ten or more counts. The V call is TRBV28, the J call TRBJ2-7, with 8 bases lining up with TRBD1. The specimen was PBMCs, collected from the stem cell graft. The TCR sequence derives from a human donor who donated a stem cell graft to a child with Fanconi anemia. In nucleotides, the CDR3 is TGTGCCAGCAGTTTTTATCCAGGGGGCTTACACGAGCAGTACTTC. It codes for CASSFYPGGLHEQYF.